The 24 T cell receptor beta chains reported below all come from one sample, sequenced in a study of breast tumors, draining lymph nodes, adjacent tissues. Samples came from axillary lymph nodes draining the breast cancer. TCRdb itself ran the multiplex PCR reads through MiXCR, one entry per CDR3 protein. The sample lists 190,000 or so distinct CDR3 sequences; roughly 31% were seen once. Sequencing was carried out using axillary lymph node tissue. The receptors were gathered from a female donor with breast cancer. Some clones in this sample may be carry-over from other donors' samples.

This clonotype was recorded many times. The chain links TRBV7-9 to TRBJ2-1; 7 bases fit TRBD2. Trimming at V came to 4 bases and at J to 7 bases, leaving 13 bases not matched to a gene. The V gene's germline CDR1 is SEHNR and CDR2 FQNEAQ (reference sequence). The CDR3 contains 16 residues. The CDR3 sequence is CASSSIRDYSPNEQFF. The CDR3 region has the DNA TGTGCCAGCAGCTCCATCCGGGACTACTCACCTAATGAGCAGTTCTTC.

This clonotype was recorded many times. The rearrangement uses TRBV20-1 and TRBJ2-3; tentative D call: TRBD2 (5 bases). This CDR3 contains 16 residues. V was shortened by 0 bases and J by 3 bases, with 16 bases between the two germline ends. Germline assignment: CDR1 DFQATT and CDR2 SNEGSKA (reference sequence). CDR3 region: CSARDSASPRTDTQYF. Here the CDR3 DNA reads TGCAGTGCTAGAGATAGTGCTAGCCCACGAACAGATACGCAGTATTTT.

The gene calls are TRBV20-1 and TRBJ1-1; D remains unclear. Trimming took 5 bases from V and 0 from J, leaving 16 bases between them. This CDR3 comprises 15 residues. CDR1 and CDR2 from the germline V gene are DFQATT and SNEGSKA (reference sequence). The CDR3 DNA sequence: TGCAGTGCTTCGGACCAATTTGTCGTGAACACTGAAGCTTTCTTT. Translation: CSASDQFVVNTEAFF.

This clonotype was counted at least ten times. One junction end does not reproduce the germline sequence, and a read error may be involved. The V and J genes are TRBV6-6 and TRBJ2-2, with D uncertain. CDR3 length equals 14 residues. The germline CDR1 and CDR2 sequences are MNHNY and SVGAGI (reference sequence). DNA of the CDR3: TGTGCCAGCAGTCACTCCTCAAGCACCGGGGAGCTGTTTTTT. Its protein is CASSHSSSTGELFF.

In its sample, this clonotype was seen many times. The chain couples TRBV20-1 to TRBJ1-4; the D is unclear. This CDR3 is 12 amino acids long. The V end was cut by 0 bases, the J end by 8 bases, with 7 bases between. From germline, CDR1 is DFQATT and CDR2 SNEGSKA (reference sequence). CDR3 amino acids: CSAREEGEKLFF. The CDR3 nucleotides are TGCAGTGCTAGAGAGGAGGGCGAAAAACTGTTTTTT.

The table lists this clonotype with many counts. Here the CDR3 reads CASSYSGRIQETQYF. CDR3 DNA sequence: TGTGCCAGCAGTTACTCGGGCAGGATCCAAGAGACCCAGTACTTC. The rearrangement uses TRBV6-6 and TRBJ2-5; D uncertain. The CDR3 runs to 15 residues. Germline loops: CDR1 MNHNY, CDR2 SVGAGI (reference sequence). With 0 bases removed from V and 1 base from J, the gap between germline ends came to 9 bases.

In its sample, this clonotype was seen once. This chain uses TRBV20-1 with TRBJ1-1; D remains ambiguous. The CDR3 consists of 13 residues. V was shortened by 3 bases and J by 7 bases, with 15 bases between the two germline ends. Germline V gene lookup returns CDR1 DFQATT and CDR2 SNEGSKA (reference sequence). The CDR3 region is CSARNTVEGEAFF. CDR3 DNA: TGCAGTGCTAGGAACACGGTCGAGGGTGAAGCTTTCTTT.

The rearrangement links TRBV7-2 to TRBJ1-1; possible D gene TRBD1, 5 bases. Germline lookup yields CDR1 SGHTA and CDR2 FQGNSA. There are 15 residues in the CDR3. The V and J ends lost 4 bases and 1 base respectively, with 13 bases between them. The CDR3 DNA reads TGTGCCAGCAGCTCCCCCCCGGGACGGAACACTGAAGCTTTCTTT. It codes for CASSSPPGRNTEAFF. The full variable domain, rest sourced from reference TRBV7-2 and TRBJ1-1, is GAGVSQSPSNKVTEKGKDVELRCDPISGHTALYWYRQSLGQGLEFLIYFQGNSAPDKSGLPSDRFSAERTGGSVSTLTIQRTQQEDSAVYLCASSSPPGRNTEAFFGQGTRLTVV.

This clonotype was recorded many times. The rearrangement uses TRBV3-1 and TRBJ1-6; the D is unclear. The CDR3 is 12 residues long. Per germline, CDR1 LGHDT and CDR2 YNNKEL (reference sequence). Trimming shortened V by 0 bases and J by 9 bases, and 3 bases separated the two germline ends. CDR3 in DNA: TGTGCCAGCAGCCAAGATAGTTCACCCCTCCACTTT. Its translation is CASSQDSSPLHF.

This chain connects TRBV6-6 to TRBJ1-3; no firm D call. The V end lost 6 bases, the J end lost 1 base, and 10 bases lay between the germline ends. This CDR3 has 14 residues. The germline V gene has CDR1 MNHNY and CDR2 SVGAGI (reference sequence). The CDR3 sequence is CASRKRSSGNTIYF. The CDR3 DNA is TGTGCCAGCAGAAAAAGGTCATCTGGAAACACCATATATTTT.

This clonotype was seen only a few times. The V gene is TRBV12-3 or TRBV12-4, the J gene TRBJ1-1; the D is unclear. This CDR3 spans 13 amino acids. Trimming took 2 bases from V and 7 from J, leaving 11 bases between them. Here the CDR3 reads CASSLTARDEAFF. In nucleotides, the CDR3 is TGTGCCAGCAGTTTAACCGCCCGAGATGAAGCTTTCTTT.

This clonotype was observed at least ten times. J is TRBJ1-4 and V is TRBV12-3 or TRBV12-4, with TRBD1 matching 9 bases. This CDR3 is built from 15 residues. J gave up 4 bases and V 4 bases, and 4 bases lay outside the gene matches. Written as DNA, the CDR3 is TGTGCCAGCAGTTGGAACAGGGGGCATAATGAAAAACTGTTTTTT. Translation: CASSWNRGHNEKLFF.

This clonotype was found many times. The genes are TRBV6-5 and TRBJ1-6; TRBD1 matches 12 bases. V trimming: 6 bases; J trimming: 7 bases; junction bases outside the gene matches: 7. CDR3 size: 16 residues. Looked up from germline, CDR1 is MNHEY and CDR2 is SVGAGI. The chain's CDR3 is CASSPPGTGGNSPLHF. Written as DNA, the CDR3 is TGTGCCAGCAGCCCCCCCGGGACAGGGGGCAATTCACCCCTCCACTTT.

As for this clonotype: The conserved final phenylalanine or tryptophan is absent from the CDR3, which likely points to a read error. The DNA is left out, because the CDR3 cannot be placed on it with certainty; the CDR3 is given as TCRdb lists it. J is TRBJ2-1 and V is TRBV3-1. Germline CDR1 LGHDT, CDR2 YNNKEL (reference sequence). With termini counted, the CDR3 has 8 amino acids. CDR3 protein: CASSPSIS.

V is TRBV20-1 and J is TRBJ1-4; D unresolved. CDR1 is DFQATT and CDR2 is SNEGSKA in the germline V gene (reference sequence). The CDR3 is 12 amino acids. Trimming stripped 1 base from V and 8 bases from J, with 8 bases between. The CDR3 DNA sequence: TGCAGTGCTAGAGGGGCTGAAGAAAAACTGTTTTTT. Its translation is CSARGAEEKLFF.

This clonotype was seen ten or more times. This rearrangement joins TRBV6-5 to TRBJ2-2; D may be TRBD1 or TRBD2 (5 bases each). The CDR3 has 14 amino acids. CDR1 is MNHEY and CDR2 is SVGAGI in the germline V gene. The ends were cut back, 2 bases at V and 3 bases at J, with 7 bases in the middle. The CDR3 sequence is CASSYGTHTGELFF. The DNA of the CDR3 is TGTGCCAGCAGTTACGGGACCCACACCGGGGAGCTGTTTTTT.

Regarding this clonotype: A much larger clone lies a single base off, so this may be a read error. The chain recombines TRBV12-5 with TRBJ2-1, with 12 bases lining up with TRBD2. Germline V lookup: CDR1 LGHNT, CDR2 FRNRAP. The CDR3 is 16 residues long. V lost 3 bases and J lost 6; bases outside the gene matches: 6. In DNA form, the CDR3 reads TGTGCTAGTGGTTTCGTAGGACTAGCGGGGCTCAATGAGCAGTTCTTC. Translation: CASGFVGLAGLNEQFF.

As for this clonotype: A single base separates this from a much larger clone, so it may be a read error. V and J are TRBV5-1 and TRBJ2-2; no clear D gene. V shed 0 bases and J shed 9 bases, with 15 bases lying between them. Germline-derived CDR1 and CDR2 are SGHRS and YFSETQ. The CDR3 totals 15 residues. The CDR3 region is CASSLVAGTARELFF. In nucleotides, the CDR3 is TGCGCCAGCAGCTTGGTGGCTGGCACAGCCAGGGAGCTGTTTTTT.

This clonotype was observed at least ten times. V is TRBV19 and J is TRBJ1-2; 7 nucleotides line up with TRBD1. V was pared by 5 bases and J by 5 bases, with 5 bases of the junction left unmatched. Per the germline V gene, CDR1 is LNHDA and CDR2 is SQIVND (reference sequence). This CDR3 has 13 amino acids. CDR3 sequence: CASSDRVEYGYTF. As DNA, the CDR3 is TGTGCCAGTAGTGACAGGGTGGAATATGGCTACACCTTC. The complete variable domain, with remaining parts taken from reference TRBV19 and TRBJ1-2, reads DGGITQSPKYLFRKEGQNVTLSCEQNLNHDAMYWYRQDPGQGLRLIYYSQIVNDFQKGDIAEGYSVSREKKESFPLTVTSAQKNPTAFYLCASSDRVEYGYTFGSGTRLTVV.

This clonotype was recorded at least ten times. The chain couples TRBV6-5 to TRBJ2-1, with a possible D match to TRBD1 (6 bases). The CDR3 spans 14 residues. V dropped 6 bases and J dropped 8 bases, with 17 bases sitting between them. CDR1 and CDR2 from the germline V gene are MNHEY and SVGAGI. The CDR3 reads CASSYQTGLDEQFF. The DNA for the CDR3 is TGTGCCAGCAGCTACCAGACAGGTTTGGATGAGCAGTTCTTC.

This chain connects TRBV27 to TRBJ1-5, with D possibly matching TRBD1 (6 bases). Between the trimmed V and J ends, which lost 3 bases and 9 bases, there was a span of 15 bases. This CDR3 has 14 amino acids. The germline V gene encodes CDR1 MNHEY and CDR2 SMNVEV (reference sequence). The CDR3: CASSLDSYHRPQHF. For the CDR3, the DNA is TGTGCCAGCAGTTTGGACAGTTATCATCGGCCCCAGCATTTT.

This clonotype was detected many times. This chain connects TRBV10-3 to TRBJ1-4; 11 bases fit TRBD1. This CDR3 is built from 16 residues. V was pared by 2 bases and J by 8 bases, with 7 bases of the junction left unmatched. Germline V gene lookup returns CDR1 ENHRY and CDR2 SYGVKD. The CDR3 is CAISERGGQGGEKLFF. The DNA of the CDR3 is TGTGCCATCAGTGAGCGTGGGGGACAGGGGGGAGAAAAACTGTTTTTT.

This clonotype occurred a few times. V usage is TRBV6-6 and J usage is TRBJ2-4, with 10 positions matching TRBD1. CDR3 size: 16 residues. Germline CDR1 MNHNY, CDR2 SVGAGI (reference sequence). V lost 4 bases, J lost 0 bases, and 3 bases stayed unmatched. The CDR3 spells CASSSGQGVAKNIQYF. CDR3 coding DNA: TGTGCCAGCAGTTCAGGACAGGGGGTAGCCAAAAACATTCAGTACTTC.

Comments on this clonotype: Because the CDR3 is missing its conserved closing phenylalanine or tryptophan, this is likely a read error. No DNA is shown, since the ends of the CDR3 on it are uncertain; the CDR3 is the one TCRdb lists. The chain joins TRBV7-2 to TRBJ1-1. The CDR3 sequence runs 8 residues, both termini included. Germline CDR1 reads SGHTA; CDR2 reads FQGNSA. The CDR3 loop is CASSLSGL.